The 12 T cell receptor beta chains reported below all come from one sample, sequenced in a study of T cells in Graves' hyperthyroidism and ophthalmopathy. Amplification targeted TCR beta CDR3 regions from RNA transcripts. The HTBI primer set served for first-round RT-PCR of the TCR CDR3. TCRdb reprocessed the multiplex PCR reads via MiXCR and lists one record per CDR3 protein. The sample includes fewer than 600,000 distinct CDR3 sequences, around 13% of them seen just once. The source material was blood. The receptors originated from a woman aged 40 to 50 with Graves' hyperthyroidism.

Note on this clonotype: A much bigger clone sits one base away, suggesting this may be a read error. The chain joins TRBV18 to TRBJ2-5, with D unclear. Germline V gives CDR1 KGHSH, CDR2 LQKENI. The CDR3 sequence is 12 residues long. This chain's CDR3 is CASSPAQETRYF. The DNA of the CDR3 is TGTGCCAGCTCACCAGCCCAAGAGACCCGGTACTTC.

This clonotype came up many times. This chain connects TRBV28 to TRBJ1-1; perhaps TRBD1 as D (5 bases). CDR3 length: 16 amino acids. Trimming stripped 5 bases from V and 3 bases from J, with 19 bases between. From germline, CDR1 is MDHEN and CDR2 SYDVKM. CDR3 DNA: TGTGCCAGCAGTCACCGGGACTTTTTCACATACACTGAAGCTTTCTTT. Amino acid sequence: CASSHRDFFTYTEAFF.

The rearrangement joins TRBV4-1 to TRBJ2-6, with D hard to call. The CDR3 totals 16 residues. V dropped 3 bases and J dropped 0 bases, with 9 bases sitting between them. CDR1 and CDR2 (germline): MGHRA, YSYEKL. DNA of the CDR3: TGCGCCAGCAGCCATATGGTGGGCTCTGGGGCCAACGTCCTGACTTTC. Protein: CASSHMVGSGANVLTF.

The chain couples TRBV28 to TRBJ2-5, with D tentatively TRBD1 (8 bases). The germline gives CDR1 MDHEN, CDR2 SYDVKM. Trimming cost V 6 bases and J 4 bases, with 15 bases left between them. The CDR3 is 14 amino acids. The CDR3 DNA reads as TGTGCCAGCAGCCAACAGGGGGGGGGAGAGACCCAGTACTTC. Translating gives CASSQQGGGETQYF.

This clonotype was found many times. V is TRBV20-1 and J is TRBJ2-3; 7 bases are a match to TRBD2. The CDR3 sequence is 14 residues long. Germline V gene lookup returns CDR1 DFQATT and CDR2 SNEGSKA (reference sequence). Trimming at V came to 1 base and at J to 4 bases, leaving 5 bases not matched to a gene. The CDR3 coding sequence is TGCAGTGCTAGAGCTGAGGGAGGGTCAGATACGCAGTATTTT. Protein: CSARAEGGSDTQYF.

This clonotype has a count of ten or more. Here the CDR3 DNA reads TGTGCCAGCATAATAGGGCGCTCTGGGGCCAACGTCCTGACTTTC. This translates into CASIIGRSGANVLTF. The genes are TRBV6-1 and TRBJ2-6; no clear D gene. Germline V lookup: CDR1 MNHNS, CDR2 SASEGT. Trimming cost V 7 bases and J 0 bases, with 10 bases left between them. The CDR3 is made up of 15 amino acids.

The rearrangement uses TRBV16 and TRBJ1-5, with D unresolved. V lost 5 bases, J lost 6 bases, and 17 bases lay in between. The CDR3 has 15 residues. Germline V gene lookup returns CDR1 KGHSY and CDR2 FQNENV. This CDR3 is CASSTVSLGFQPQHF. The CDR3 region has the DNA TGTGCCAGCAGCACGGTTTCCTTGGGTTTTCAGCCCCAGCATTTT.

The sample holds many counts of this clonotype. The chain employs TRBV28 and TRBJ2-7; TRBD1 is a possible D gene (6 bases). CDR1 is MDHEN, CDR2 SYDVKM, per germline. Trimming stripped 8 bases from V and 3 bases from J, with 11 bases between. This CDR3 region has 12 residues. This CDR3 is CASGVRGYEQYF. The DNA of the CDR3 is TGTGCCAGCGGCGTCAGGGGCTACGAGCAGTACTTC.

This chain uses TRBV4-1 with TRBJ1-1; tentatively, D is TRBD1 (5 bases). This CDR3 spans 16 amino acids. Trimming removed 4 bases from V and 1 base from J, with 16 bases in between. Germline CDR1 MGHRA, CDR2 YSYEKL. The CDR3 spells CASSPWGGTTNTEAFF. In nucleotides, the CDR3 is TGCGCCAGCAGCCCTTGGGGGGGGACCACGAACACTGAAGCTTTCTTT.

The table lists this clonotype with a few counts. V is TRBV7-6 and J is TRBJ1-1; D might be TRBD1 (5 bases). Deletions cut 4 bases from V and 6 bases from J, with 15 bases between. CDR3 length: 14 residues. CDR1 SGHVS and CDR2 FNYEAQ come from the germline V gene. The CDR3 here is CASSSKGWMAEAFF. For the CDR3, the DNA is TGTGCCAGCAGCTCAAAGGGGTGGATGGCTGAAGCTTTCTTT.

This clonotype was seen at least ten times. The chain joins TRBV2 to TRBJ2-1; no firm D call. From germline, CDR1 is SNHLY and CDR2 FYNNEI. The V and J ends lost 3 bases and 0 bases respectively, with 15 bases between them. CDR3 length: 17 residues. The CDR3 DNA reads as TGTGCCAGCAGTGATGGAAAATATTCGAGCTCCTACAATGAGCAGTTCTTC. Amino acid sequence: CASSDGKYSSSYNEQFF. Full variable domain (outside the CDR3, taken from reference TRBV2 and TRBJ2-1): EPEVTQTPSHQVTQMGQEVILRCVPISNHLYFYWYRQILGQKVEFLVSFYNNEISEKSEIFDDQFSVERPDGSNFTLKIRSTKLEDSAMYFCASSDGKYSSSYNEQFFGPGTRLTVL.

There are many counts of this clonotype. The chain employs TRBV7-9 and TRBJ2-7; maybe TRBD1 (7 bases). Germline V gene sequence: CDR1 SEHNR, CDR2 FQNEAQ (reference sequence). Trimming shortened V by 1 base and J by 6 bases, and 10 bases separated the two germline ends. This CDR3 has 13 residues. CDR3 sequence: CASSLGQGGEQYF. Written as DNA, the CDR3 is TGTGCCAGCAGCTTAGGGCAGGGGGGCGAGCAGTACTTC.